This is a list of T cell receptor beta chains from one sample in a study of T cell changes during pregnancy in multiple sclerosis. Sequencing used immunoSEQ multiplex PCR; TCRdb keeps in-frame clones, though not all of them. The sample has 47,000 or so clones; roughly 94% are singletons. The sequences come from CD4+ T cells from peripheral blood mononuclear cells, collected in the first trimester of pregnancy. All receptors derive from a female donor with multiple sclerosis, enrolled in a pregnancy study. The CDR3 runs from the conserved cysteine through the conserved F or W. Each record gives: clone size, J gene, CDR3 length, V gene, D gene, CDR3 protein, CDR3 DNA. The D gene is left open where the match is weak. Size tells how often a clone was seen (once, few, many) or the class of an expanded clone, and some rows leave it out.

abundance: -
j_gene: TRBJ2-1
len: 15
v_gene: TRBV7-9
d_gene: TRBD2
CDR3aa: CASSLEAGGYNEQFF
CDR3nt: TGTGCCAGCAGCTTAGAAGCGGGGGGGTACAATGAGCAGTTCTTC

abundance: -
j_gene: TRBJ2-2
len: 16
v_gene: TRBV18
d_gene: TRBD1
CDR3aa: CASPKVQGALTGELFF
CDR3nt: TGTGCCAGCCCCAAAGTACAGGGGGCCCTCACCGGGGAGCTGTTTTTT

abundance: -
j_gene: TRBJ2-7
len: 16
v_gene: TRBV13
d_gene: TRBD2
CDR3aa: CASSSPSGGAFYEQYF
CDR3nt: TGTGCCAGCAGCTCGCCGAGCGGGGGGGCCTTCTACGAGCAGTACTTC

abundance: -
j_gene: TRBJ1-1
len: 15
v_gene: TRBV5-1
d_gene: TRBD1
CDR3aa: CASSSAGGAGTEAFF
CDR3nt: TGCGCCAGCAGCTCGGCAGGGGGCGCGGGCACTGAAGCTTTCTTT

abundance: once
j_gene: TRBJ2-6
len: 15
v_gene: TRBV5-1
d_gene: TRBD1
CDR3aa: CASSLDRAGANVLTF
CDR3nt: TGCGCCAGCAGCTTAGACAGGGCTGGGGCCAACGTCCTGACTTTC

abundance: once
j_gene: TRBJ1-3
len: 12
v_gene: TRBV19
d_gene: -
CDR3aa: CASSPSGNTIYF
CDR3nt: TGTGCCAGTAGTCCTTCTGGAAACACCATATATTTT

abundance: -
j_gene: TRBJ2-2
len: 15
v_gene: TRBV9
d_gene: -
CDR3aa: CASSVEQGTTGELFF
CDR3nt: TGTGCCAGCAGCGTCGAACAGGGAACGACCGGGGAGCTGTTTTTT

abundance: -
j_gene: TRBJ1-3
len: 14
v_gene: TRBV5-1
d_gene: TRBD1
CDR3aa: CASSPDRVGNTIYF
CDR3nt: TGCGCCAGCAGCCCAGACAGGGTTGGAAACACCATATATTTT

abundance: once
j_gene: TRBJ1-1
len: 19
v_gene: TRBV27
d_gene: -
CDR3aa: CASSSNVLRGKYLNTEAFF
CDR3nt: TGTGCCAGCAGTTCCAACGTTCTGCGGGGCAAATATCTTAACACTGAAGCTTTCTTT

abundance: -
j_gene: TRBJ2-5
len: 14
v_gene: TRBV5-1
d_gene: -
CDR3aa: CASKEGGGKETQYF
CDR3nt: TGCGCCAGCAAAGAGGGGGGAGGGAAGGAGACCCAGTACTTC